These 17 T cell receptor beta chains came from one sample sequenced in a study of radiotherapy plus CTLA-4 blockade in lung cancer. Profiled with immunoSEQ multiplex PCR; TCRdb holds only in-frame clones, not every one. The sample gives roughly 66,000 clones, about four fifths of which show up once; roughly 4% is in the top ten. This specimen consisted of peripheral blood, obtained from a patient treated with radiotherapy plus ipilimumab. Source of these receptors: a human donor with non-small cell lung cancer who had a partial response to radiotherapy plus ipilimumab.

The chain uses TRBV28 and TRBJ1-5; 9 nucleotides align to TRBD1. Trimming at V came to 6 bases and at J to 9 bases, leaving 18 bases not matched to a gene. Germline V gene sequence: CDR1 MDHEN, CDR2 SYDVKM. The CDR3 runs to 17 residues. In DNA form, the CDR3 reads TGTGCCAGCAGACCCACAGGGGGCGCCGGGTTCTTAGGGCCCCAGCATTTT. Its protein is CASRPTGGAGFLGPQHF.

The chain carries TRBV6-5 and TRBJ1-1; no definite D call. The CDR3 spans 15 residues. Germline CDR1 reads MNHEY; CDR2 reads SVGAGI. The V gene lost 0 bases and the J gene lost 1 base, with 9 bases spanning the gap. The CDR3 nucleotides read TGTGCCAGCAGTTACTCGGCGGCGGGGAACACTGAAGCTTTCTTT. As protein: CASSYSAAGNTEAFF.

This clone occurred once. The J gene is TRBJ2-2, the V gene TRBV7-7; 8 nucleotides line up with TRBD2. Unmatched junction bases numbered 5, after V lost 3 bases and J lost 2 bases. This CDR3 has 16 residues. From germline, CDR1 is SSHAT and CDR2 FNYEAQ (reference sequence). The CDR3 is CASSFYSGDNTGELFF. The DNA of the CDR3 is TGTGCCAGCAGCTTCTATAGCGGGGACAACACCGGGGAGCTGTTTTTT.

The chain is built from TRBV2 and TRBJ2-1; TRBD2 matches 12 bases. Germline CDR1 and CDR2: SNHLY and FYNNEI. This CDR3 has 14 residues. Losses at the gene ends were 4 bases for V and 10 bases for J; bases not matched to a gene: 5. CDR3 amino acids: CASSGLAGAIEQFF. CDR3 bases: TGTGCCAGCAGTGGACTAGCGGGAGCGATAGAGCAGTTCTTC.

The J gene is TRBJ2-7, the V gene TRBV18; 11 positions agree with TRBD2. J lost 0 bases, V lost 3 bases, and 1 base had no gene match. The germline gives CDR1 KGHSH, CDR2 LQKENI. The CDR3 has 15 residues. The CDR3 nucleotides read TGTGCCAGCTCACCTACTAGCGGGAGCTCCTACGAGCAGTACTTC. Residues: CASSPTSGSSYEQYF. The entire variable domain, with the rest obtained from reference TRBV18 and TRBJ2-7, is as follows: NAGVMQNPRHLVRRRGQEARLRCSPMKGHSHVYWYRQLPEEGLKFMVYLQKENIIDESGMPKERFSAEFPKEGPSILRIQQVVRGDSAAYFCASSPTSGSSYEQYFGPGTRLTVT.

CDR3 loop: CAWWKGLVYTF. The CDR3 DNA reads as TGTGCCTGGTGGAAGGGGCTCGTCTACACCTTC. The J gene is TRBJ1-2, the V gene TRBV30, with D perhaps TRBD1 (5 bases). V dropped 5 bases and J dropped 10 bases, with 14 bases sitting between them. Germline assignment: CDR1 GTSNPN and CDR2 SVGIG (reference sequence). This CDR3 region has 11 residues.

The chain carries TRBV10-3 and TRBJ2-7, with D possibly being TRBD2 (8 bases). The ends were cut back, 10 bases at V and 2 bases at J, with 12 bases in the middle. The germline CDR1 and CDR2 sequences are ENHRY and SYGVKD. This CDR3 spans 12 amino acids. Here the CDR3 reads CATGGTAYEQYF. DNA for the CDR3: TGTGCCACGGGAGGGACAGCCTACGAGCAGTACTTC.

The chain has TRBV5-1 and TRBJ2-7; D is perhaps TRBD2 (5 bases). The V gene's germline CDR1 is SGHRS and CDR2 YFSETQ. The CDR3 has 15 residues. The V gene lost 0 bases and the J gene lost 2 bases, with 12 bases spanning the gap. CDR3 DNA: TGCGCCAGCAGCTTGGTTGCAGCGGCCACCTACGAGCAGTACTTC. Protein sequence: CASSLVAAATYEQYF.

This rearrangement joins TRBV28 to TRBJ1-3, with D perhaps matching TRBD1 (6 bases). Germline V CDR1 and CDR2: MDHEN, SYDVKM. V was shortened by 3 bases and J by 3 bases, with 12 bases between the two germline ends. The CDR3 extends over 15 amino acids. CDR3 coding DNA: TGTGCCAGCAGTTTTGGGGGGGCCGGTGGAAACACCATATATTTT. Translated: CASSFGGAGGNTIYF.

V gene TRBV7-9 combines with J gene TRBJ2-1, with D possibly being TRBD2 (6 bases). CDR1 and CDR2 from the germline V gene are SEHNR and FQNEAQ (reference sequence). V lost 5 bases to trimming and J lost 14 bases, with 16 bases between them. The CDR3 spans 12 residues. The CDR3, as DNA: TGTGCCAGCAGCCGTGACCAGGGAGGTGAGTTCTTC. Translation gives CASSRDQGGEFF. The complete variable domain, with remaining parts taken from reference TRBV7-9 and TRBJ2-1, reads DTGVSQNPRHKITKRGQNVTFRCDPISEHNRLYWYRQTLGQGPEFLTYFQNEAQLEKSRLLSDRFSAERPKGSFSTLEIQRTEQGDSAMYLCASSRDQGGEFFGPGTRLTVL.

The chain has TRBV9 and TRBJ2-7; a possible D gene is TRBD1 (6 bases). Germline V gene sequence: CDR1 SGDLS, CDR2 YYNGEE. The CDR3 covers 15 residues. Trimming pared 0 bases from V and 0 bases from J, leaving 10 bases between. CDR3 protein: CASSVAGTSSYEQYF. CDR3 DNA sequence: TGTGCCAGCAGCGTAGCAGGGACAAGCTCCTACGAGCAGTACTTC.

V and J are TRBV28 and TRBJ2-2; 11 positions agree with TRBD2. CDR1 MDHEN and CDR2 SYDVKM come from the germline V gene. This CDR3 contains 18 residues. V gave up 1 base and J gave up 4 bases; unmatched junction bases: 8. The CDR3 DNA sequence: TGTGCCAGCAGTTTATACAAAACCGGGACTAGCGGCACCGGGGAGCTGTTTTTT. Encoded protein: CASSLYKTGTSGTGELFF.

This chain links TRBV28 with TRBJ2-7, with TRBD1 as a possible D gene (6 bases). CDR3 size: 14 residues. The germline V gene encodes CDR1 MDHEN and CDR2 SYDVKM. V was clipped by 5 bases and J by 4 bases, with 15 bases between them. The CDR3 sequence: CASSLRQGRYEQYF. DNA for the CDR3: TGTGCCAGCAGTCTCCGGCAGGGGCGATACGAGCAGTACTTC.

The V call is TRBV5-1, the J call TRBJ1-1; D may be TRBD1 (5 bases). The CDR3 runs to 14 residues. Deletions cut 3 bases from V and 4 bases from J, with 13 bases between. CDR1 is SGHRS, CDR2 YFSETQ, per germline. The DNA of the CDR3 is TGCGCCAGCAGCTCCCTTGGGGGGGGCACTGAAGCTTTCTTT. It is translated as CASSSLGGGTEAFF.

This chain links TRBV1 with TRBJ2-3; TRBD2 is the table's D call, not checked against the DNA. TRBV1 is a pseudogene. The CDR3 loop spans 18 amino acids. The CDR3 nucleotides are TGCACCAGCAGCCAAGATAGAACTAGCGGGATGAGCACAGATACGCAGTATTTT. It yields the protein CTSSQDRTSGMSTDTQYF.

The gene calls are TRBV19 and TRBJ1-1; 7 bases are a match to TRBD1. The CDR3 has 13 amino acids. Per the germline V gene, CDR1 is LNHDA and CDR2 is SQIVND (reference sequence). Losses at the gene ends were 10 bases for V and 0 bases for J; bases not matched to a gene: 5. CDR3 in amino acids: CATKTGMNTEAFF. The CDR3 DNA sequence: TGTGCCACTAAGACAGGGATGAACACTGAAGCTTTCTTT.

V gene TRBV30 combines with J gene TRBJ1-1; unclear D gene. The CDR3 has 14 residues. V was cut by 2 bases and J by 3 bases, with 13 bases left in between. Germline values: CDR1 GTSNPN, CDR2 SVGIG (reference sequence). The CDR3 DNA follows: TGTGCCTGGAGTCGCACCGGAGTGTACACTGAAGCTTTCTTT. It specifies CAWSRTGVYTEAFF.